This T cell receptor beta chain stems from a study of blood T cell repertoires in COVID-19. Whole-study context: From the United States, Italy and Spain came samples of acute and convalescent COVID-19. PBMCs, B-cell-depleted T cells, or T cells provided the cDNA or gDNA that made up the material.

The CDR3 length is 14 residues. Germline V CDR1 and CDR2: SNHLY, FYNNEI. Trimming pared 6 bases from V and 0 bases from J, leaving 10 bases between. Methods used by the authors: Counts of nucleated cells, estimated from reference gene primer amplification, were obtained. Assay used: immunoSEQ multiplex PCR; TCRdb lists only in-frame clones, some missing. V, J and clone size are taken as reported in that table, and D and trimming were inferred from the DNA itself. This table holds 70,000 or so clones, about nine tenths found once. Sample: peripheral blood. The TCR sequence derives from a woman aged 80 or over with active COVID-19. The chain combines TRBV2 with TRBJ2-3; weak D call: TRBD2 (6 bases). CDR3 sequence reads: CASRRDSSTDTQYF. For the CDR3, the DNA is TGTGCCAGCAGACGGGACTCAAGCACAGATACGCAGTATTTT. The full variable domain, its missing parts supplied by reference TRBV2 and TRBJ2-3, is EPEVTQTPSHQVTQMGQEVILRCVPISNHLYFYWYRQILGQKVEFLVSFYNNEISEKSEIFDDQFSVERPDGSNFTLKIRSTKLEDSAMYFCASRRDSSTDTQYFGPGTRLTVL.